This TCR beta chain was recovered during a study of blood T cell repertoires in COVID-19. Whole-study context: Recovered status in Cohort 3 required two negative PCRs, clearance, or symptom resolution. The samples span acute and convalescent COVID-19 from the United States, Italy and Spain. Sample material is recorded as cDNA or gDNA derived from T cells, B-cell-depleted T cells, or PBMCs.

Only one count was recorded for this clone. Original data processing: For nucleated cells, counts were estimated from reference gene primer amplification. Clones were sequenced by immunoSEQ multiplex PCR, and TCRdb holds only the in-frame ones, with some missing. The V and J calls and clone size come from that table; D and trimming were worked out from the DNA. The data contain some 160,000 clones, roughly 78% of them singletons. The origin of this receptor is a woman between 65 and 79 years old in a cohort exposed to, infected with or recovered from COVID-19 (not recorded which). The sequencing sample was made of PBMCs or T cells enriched from blood (not recorded which).

DNA of the CDR3: TGCGCCAGCAGCCAAGAGGGCGGGGTCGAGCAGTACTTC. Amino acid sequence: CASSQEGGVEQYF. This chain connects TRBV4-3 to TRBJ2-7; maybe TRBD2 (6 bases). This CDR3 region has 13 residues. The V gene's germline CDR1 is LGHNA and CDR2 YSLEER. V was clipped by 0 bases and J by 6 bases, with 9 bases between them.